The rows below give T cell receptor beta chains drawn from one sample of a study of blood T cell repertoires in COVID-19. Repertoires were generated with immunoSEQ multiplex PCR, while TCRdb's copy carries only in-frame clones and drops some. Here the sample spans roughly 200,000 clones, around 83% being singletons. Material: peripheral blood. The receptors originated from a human donor in a cohort sampled during active COVID-19. The CDR3 runs from the conserved cysteine through the conserved F or W. D genes are given only for firm matches. Expanded clones are given a class, and other clones once, few, many or no size at all.

d_call clone_size j_call v_call cdr3_nt cdr3_aa
TRBD1 once TRBJ2-7 TRBV27 TGTGCCAGCAGTTTAAGACAGGGGGCGCGGCCCTACGAGCAGTACTTC CASSLRQGARPYEQYF
NA few TRBJ2-3 TRBV11-3 TGTGCCAGCAGCTTCGGGGAGACAGATACGCAGTATTTT CASSFGETDTQYF
NA NA TRBJ2-1 TRBV5-1 TGCGCCAGCAGCTCACCACAAATACAGGACGATGAGCAGTTCTTC CASSSPQIQDDEQFF
TRBD1 NA TRBJ2-7 TRBV7-2 TGTGCCAGCAGCTTAGACTTCTGGGACAGGACTAATTACGAGCAGTACTTC CASSLDFWDRTNYEQYF
NA NA TRBJ1-2 TRBV6-5 TGTGCCAGCAGTTACGCGGGGGCGGGAGGCCCCTATGGCTACACCTTC CASSYAGAGGPYGYTF
TRBD2 NA TRBJ2-1 TRBV4-2 TGTGCCAGCAGCCAAGAGGCTAGCGGGAGGCACAATGAGCAGTTCTTC CASSQEASGRHNEQFF
NA NA TRBJ1-6 TRBV23-1 TGCGCCAGCAGTCACCCCTTGACAGCTTCACCCCTCCACTTT CASSHPLTASPLHF
TRBD1 NA TRBJ1-6 TRBV27 TGTGCCAGCAGTTGGGGGACAGGGGGAATTGGTTCACCCCTCCACTTT CASSWGTGGIGSPLHF
NA few TRBJ2-7 TRBV7-4 TGTGCCAGCAGCCGGGAGTGGGGCTGCTCCTACGAGCAGTACTTC CASSREWGCSYEQYF
TRBD1 NA TRBJ2-7 TRBV19 TGTGCCAGTAGTATGGACAGGGGGCGCGGGTACGAGCAGTACTTC CASSMDRGRGYEQYF
TRBD2 NA TRBJ2-5 TRBV27 TGTGCCAGCAGTTTTTGGCGGGGGAACCAAGAGACCCAGTACTTC CASSFWRGNQETQYF
NA NA TRBJ2-7 TRBV5-1 TGCGCCAGCAGCTTGGGGACTACCTACGAGCAGTACTTC CASSLGTTYEQYF
NA NA TRBJ2-2 TRBV9 TGTGCCAGCAGCGCCACCCGGGGAACCACCGGGGAGCTGTTTTTT CASSATRGTTGELFF
TRBD1 NA TRBJ2-7 TRBV5-4 TGTGCCAGCAGCTTGGCCCCGGCAGGGGGCTCCTACGAGCAGTACTTC CASSLAPAGGSYEQYF